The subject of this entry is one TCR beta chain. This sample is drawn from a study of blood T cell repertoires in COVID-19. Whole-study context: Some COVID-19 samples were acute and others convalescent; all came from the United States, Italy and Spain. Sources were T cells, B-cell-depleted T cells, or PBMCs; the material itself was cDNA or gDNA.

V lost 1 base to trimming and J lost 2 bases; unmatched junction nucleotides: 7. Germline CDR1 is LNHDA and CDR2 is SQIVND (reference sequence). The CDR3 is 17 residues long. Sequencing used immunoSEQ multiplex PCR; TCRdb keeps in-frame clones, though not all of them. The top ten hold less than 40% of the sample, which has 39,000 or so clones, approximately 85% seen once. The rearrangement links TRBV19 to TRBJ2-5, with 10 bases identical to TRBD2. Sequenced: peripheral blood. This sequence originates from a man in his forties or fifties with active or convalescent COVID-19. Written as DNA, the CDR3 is TGTGCCAGTAGTATAGTCTTGTTAGCGGGGGGACAAGAGACCCAGTACTTC. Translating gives CASSIVLLAGGQETQYF.